This T cell receptor (beta chain) is drawn from a study of CD8 T cells in Susac syndrome. About 0.45 to 1 ug RNA was reverse transcribed with random hexamers. The amplification used immunoSEQ multiplex PCR on TCR beta CDR3; it spanned 54 Vbeta and 13 Jbeta. TCRdb passed the immunoSEQ multiplex PCR reads through MiXCR, listing each CDR3 protein once. The profile covers 100,000 to 150,000 distinct CDR3 sequences, with around 85% appearing a single time and roughly 0.48% taken by the ten largest. V shed 7 bases and J shed 0 bases, with 22 bases lying between them. There are 18 residues in the CDR3. Sequencing was performed on CD8+ T cells from PBMCs. The clonotype comes from a human donor with multiple sclerosis. The chain carries TRBV12-3 or TRBV12-4 and TRBJ1-3; possibly TRBD1 for D (5 bases). The CDR3 is CASKTPPGGDHSGNTIYF. The CDR3 DNA sequence: TGTGCCAGCAAGACTCCCCCGGGCGGGGACCACTCTGGAAACACCATATATTTT.